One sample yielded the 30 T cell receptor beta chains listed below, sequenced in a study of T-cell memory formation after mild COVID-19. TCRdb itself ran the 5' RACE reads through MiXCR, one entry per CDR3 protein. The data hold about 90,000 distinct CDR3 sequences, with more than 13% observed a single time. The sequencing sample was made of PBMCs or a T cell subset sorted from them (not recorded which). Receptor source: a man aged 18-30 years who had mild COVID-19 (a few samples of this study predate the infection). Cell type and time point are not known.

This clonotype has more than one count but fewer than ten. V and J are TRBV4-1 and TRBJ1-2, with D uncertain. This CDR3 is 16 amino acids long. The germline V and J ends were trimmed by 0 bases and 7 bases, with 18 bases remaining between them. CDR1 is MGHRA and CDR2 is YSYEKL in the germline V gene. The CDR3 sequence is CASSQEGRQYIGGYTF. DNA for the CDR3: TGCGCCAGCAGCCAAGAAGGGCGGCAATATATCGGTGGCTACACCTTC.

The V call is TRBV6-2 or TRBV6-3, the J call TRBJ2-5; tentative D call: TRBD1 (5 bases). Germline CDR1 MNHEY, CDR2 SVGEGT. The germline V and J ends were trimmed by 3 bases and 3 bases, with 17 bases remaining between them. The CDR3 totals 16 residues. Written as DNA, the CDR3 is TGTGCCAGCAGTTATCTAGGGGTTACAGCCGAAGAGACCCAGTACTTC. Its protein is CASSYLGVTAEETQYF.

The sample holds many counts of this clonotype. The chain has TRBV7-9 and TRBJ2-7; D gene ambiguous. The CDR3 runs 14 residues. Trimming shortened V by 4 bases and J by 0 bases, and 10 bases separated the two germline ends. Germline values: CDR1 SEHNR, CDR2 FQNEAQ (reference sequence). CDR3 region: CASSSWTSSYEQYV. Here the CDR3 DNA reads TGTGCCAGCAGCTCCTGGACCAGCTCCTACGAGCAGTACGTC.

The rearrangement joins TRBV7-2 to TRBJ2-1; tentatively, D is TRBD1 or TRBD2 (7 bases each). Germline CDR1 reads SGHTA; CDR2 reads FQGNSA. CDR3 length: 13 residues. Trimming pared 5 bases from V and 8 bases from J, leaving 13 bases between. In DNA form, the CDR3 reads TGTGCCAGCAGCCTACAGGGGAGGGATGAGCAGTTCTTC. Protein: CASSLQGRDEQFF. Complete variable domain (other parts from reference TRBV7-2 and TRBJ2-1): GAGVSQSPSNKVTEKGKDVELRCDPISGHTALYWYRQSLGQGLEFLIYFQGNSAPDKSGLPSDRFSAERTGGSVSTLTIQRTQQEDSAVYLCASSLQGRDEQFFGPGTRLTVL.

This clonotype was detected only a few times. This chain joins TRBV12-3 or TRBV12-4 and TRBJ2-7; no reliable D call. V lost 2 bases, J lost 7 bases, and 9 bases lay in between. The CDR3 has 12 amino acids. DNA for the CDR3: TGTGCCAGCAGTTTACCCCCCCTAGAGCAGTACTTC. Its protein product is CASSLPPLEQYF.

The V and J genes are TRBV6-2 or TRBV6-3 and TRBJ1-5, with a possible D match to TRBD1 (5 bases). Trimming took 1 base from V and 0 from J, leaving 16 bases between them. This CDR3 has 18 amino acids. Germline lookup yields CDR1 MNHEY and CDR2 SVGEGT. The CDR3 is CASSYLGQNEASNQPQHF. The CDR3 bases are TGTGCCAGCAGTTACTTGGGGCAGAACGAAGCTAGCAATCAGCCCCAGCATTTT.

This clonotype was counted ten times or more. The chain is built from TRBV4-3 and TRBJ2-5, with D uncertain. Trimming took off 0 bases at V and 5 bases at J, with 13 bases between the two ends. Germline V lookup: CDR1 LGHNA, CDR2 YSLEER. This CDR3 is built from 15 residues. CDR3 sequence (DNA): TGCGCCAGCAGCCAAGAGTGGACGGCCCGTGAGACCCAGTACTTC. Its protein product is CASSQEWTARETQYF.

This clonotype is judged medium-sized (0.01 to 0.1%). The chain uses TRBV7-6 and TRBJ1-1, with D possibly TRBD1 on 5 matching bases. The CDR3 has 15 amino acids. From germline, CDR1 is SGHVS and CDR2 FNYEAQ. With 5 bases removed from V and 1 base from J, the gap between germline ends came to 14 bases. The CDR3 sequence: CASSLPPTANTEAFF. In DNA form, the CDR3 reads TGTGCCAGCAGCCTACCCCCGACAGCGAACACTGAAGCTTTCTTT.

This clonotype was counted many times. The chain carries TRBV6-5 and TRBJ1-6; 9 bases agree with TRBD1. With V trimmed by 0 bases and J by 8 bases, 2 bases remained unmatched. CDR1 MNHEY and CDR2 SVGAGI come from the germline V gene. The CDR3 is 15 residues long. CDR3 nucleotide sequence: TGTGCCAGCAGTTACTCTCGGACAGGGGATTCACCCCTCCACTTT. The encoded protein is CASSYSRTGDSPLHF.

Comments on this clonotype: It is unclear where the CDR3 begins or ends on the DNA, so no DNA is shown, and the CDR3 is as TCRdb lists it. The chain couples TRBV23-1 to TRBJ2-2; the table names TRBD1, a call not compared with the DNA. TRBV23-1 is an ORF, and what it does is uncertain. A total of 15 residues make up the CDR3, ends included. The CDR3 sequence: CASSQSVGGPGSCFF.

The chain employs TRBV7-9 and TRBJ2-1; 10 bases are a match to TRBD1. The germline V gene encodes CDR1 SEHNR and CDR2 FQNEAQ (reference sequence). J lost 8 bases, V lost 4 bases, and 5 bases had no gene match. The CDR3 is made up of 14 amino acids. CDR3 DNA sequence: TGTGCCAGCAGCTCGGGACAGGGGCTCGATGAGCAGTTCTTC. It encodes CASSSGQGLDEQFF.

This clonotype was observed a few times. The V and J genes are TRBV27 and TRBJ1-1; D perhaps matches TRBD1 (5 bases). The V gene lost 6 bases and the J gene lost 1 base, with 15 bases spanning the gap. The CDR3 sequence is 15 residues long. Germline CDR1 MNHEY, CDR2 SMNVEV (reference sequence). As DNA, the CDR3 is TGTGCCAGCAGGTTCAGGGTTCTGGAGAACACTGAAGCTTTCTTT. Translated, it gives CASRFRVLENTEAFF.

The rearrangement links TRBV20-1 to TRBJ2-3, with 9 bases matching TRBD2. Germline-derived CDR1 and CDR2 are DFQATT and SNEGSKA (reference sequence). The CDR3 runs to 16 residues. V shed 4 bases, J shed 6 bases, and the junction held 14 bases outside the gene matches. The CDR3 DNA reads TGCAGTGCTACGCTCCCCTGGCGGGGGGGCCCCGATACGCAGTATTTT. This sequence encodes CSATLPWRGGPDTQYF.

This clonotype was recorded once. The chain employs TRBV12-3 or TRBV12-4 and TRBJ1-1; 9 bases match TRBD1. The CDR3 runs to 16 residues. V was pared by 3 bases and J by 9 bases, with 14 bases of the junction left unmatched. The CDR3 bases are TGTGCCAGCAGTTTGCCCGGGACAGGGAAGGATGGTAAAGCTTTCTTT. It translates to CASSLPGTGKDGKAFF.

CDR3 sequence reads: CATSGDRGTDTQYF. CDR3 sequence (DNA): TGTGCCACCAGCGGGGACAGGGGCACAGATACGCAGTATTTT. This chain joins TRBV15 and TRBJ2-3; TRBD1 aligns across 9 bases. The germline CDR1 and CDR2 sequences are LNHNV and YYDKDF (reference sequence). The CDR3 loop spans 14 amino acids. After removal of 5 bases from V and 1 base from J, the junction contained 1 base not matched to a gene.

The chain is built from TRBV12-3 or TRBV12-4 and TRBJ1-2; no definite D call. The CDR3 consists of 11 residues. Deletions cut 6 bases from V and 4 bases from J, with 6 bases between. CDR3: CASSQTYGYTF. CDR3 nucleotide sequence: TGTGCCAGCAGCCAGACCTATGGCTACACCTTC.

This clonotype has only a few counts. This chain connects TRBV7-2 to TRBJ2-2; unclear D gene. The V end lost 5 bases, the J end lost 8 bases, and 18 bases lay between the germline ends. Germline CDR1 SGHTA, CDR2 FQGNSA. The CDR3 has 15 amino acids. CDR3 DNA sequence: TGTGCCAGCAGCCATTACCTTTTTACTGCGGGGGAGCTGTTTTTT. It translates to CASSHYLFTAGELFF.

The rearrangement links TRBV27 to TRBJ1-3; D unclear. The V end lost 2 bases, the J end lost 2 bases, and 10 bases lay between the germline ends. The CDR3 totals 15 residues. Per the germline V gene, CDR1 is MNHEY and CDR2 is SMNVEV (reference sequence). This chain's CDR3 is CASSLAPATGNTIYF. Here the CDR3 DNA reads TGTGCCAGCAGTTTAGCGCCGGCTACTGGAAACACCATATATTTT.

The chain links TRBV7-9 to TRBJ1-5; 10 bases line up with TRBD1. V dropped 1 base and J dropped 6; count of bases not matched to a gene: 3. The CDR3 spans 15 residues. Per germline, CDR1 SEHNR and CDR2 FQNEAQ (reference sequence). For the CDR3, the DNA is TGTGCCAGCAGCTTAGTGGGGACAGGGGTTCAGCCCCAGCATTTT. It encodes CASSLVGTGVQPQHF. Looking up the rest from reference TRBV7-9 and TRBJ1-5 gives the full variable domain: DTGVSQNPRHKITKRGQNVTFRCDPISEHNRLYWYRQTLGQGPEFLTYFQNEAQLEKSRLLSDRFSAERPKGSFSTLEIQRTEQGDSAMYLCASSLVGTGVQPQHFGDGTRLSIL.

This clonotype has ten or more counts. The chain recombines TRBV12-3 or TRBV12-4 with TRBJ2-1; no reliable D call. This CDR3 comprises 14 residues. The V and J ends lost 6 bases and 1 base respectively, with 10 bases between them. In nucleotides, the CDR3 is TGTGCCAGCAGCCCTAGGGAATCCTACAATGAGCAGTTCTTC. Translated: CASSPRESYNEQFF.

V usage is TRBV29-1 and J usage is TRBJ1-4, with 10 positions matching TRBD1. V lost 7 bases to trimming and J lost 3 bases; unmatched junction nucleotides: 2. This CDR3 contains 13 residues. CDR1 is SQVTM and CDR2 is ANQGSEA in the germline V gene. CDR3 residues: CSAGTGANEKLFF. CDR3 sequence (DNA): TGCAGCGCCGGGACAGGGGCTAATGAAAAACTGTTTTTT.

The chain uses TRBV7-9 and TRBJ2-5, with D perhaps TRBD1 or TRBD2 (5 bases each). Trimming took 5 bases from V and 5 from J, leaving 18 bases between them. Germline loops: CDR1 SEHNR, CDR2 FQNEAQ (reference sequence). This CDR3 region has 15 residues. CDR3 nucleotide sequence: TGTGCCAGCAGCCCTCGGGACCTAGAGGGGGAGACCCAGTACTTC. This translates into CASSPRDLEGETQYF.

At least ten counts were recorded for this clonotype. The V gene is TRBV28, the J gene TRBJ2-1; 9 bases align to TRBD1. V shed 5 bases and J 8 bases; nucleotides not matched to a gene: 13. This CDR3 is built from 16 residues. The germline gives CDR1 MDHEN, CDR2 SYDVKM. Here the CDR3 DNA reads TGTGCCAGCAGTACCGGACAGGGGTCTAAGCGCGATGAGCAGTTCTTC. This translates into CASSTGQGSKRDEQFF.

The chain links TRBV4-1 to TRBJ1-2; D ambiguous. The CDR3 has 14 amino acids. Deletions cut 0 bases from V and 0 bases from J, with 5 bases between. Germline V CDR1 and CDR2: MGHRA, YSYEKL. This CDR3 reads CASSQDYTNYGYTF. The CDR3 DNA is TGCGCCAGCAGCCAAGATTATACTAACTATGGCTACACCTTC.

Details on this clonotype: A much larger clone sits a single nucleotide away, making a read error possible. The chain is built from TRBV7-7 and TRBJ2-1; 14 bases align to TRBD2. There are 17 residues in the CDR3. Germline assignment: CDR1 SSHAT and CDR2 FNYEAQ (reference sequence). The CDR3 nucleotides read TGTGCCAGCAGCTTAAGACGCGGACTAGCGGGGGGCAATGAGCAGTTATTC. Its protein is CASSLRRGLAGGNEQLF.

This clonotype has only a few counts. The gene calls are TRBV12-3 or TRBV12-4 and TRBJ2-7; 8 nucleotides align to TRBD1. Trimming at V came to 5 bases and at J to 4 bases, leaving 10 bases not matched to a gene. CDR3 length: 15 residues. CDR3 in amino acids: CASSSPGQAKYEQYF. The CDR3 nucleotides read TGTGCCAGCAGTAGCCCGGGACAGGCGAAATACGAGCAGTACTTC.

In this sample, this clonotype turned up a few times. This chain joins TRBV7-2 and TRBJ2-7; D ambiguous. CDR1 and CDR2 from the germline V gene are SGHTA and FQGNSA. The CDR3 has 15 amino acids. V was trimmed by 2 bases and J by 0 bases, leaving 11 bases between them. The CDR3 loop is CASSLSPGPSYEQYV. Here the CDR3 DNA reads TGTGCCAGCAGCTTAAGCCCAGGACCCTCCTACGAGCAGTACGTC.

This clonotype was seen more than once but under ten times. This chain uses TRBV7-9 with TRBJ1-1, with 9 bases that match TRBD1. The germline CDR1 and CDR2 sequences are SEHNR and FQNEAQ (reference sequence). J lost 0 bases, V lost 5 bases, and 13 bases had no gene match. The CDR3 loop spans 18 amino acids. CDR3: CASSTSGTGIRMNTEAFF. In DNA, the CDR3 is TGTGCCAGCAGCACATCCGGGACAGGGATTCGGATGAACACTGAAGCTTTCTTT.

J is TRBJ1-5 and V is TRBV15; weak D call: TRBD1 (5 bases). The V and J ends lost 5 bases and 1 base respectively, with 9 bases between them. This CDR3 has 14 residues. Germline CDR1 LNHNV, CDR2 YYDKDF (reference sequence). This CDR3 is CATSETESNQPQHF. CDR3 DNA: TGTGCCACCAGCGAGACAGAGAGCAATCAGCCCCAGCATTTT.

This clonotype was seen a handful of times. The CDR3 DNA sequence: TGTGCCAGCAGCCGGAGGGGGGGCAATCAGCCCCAGCATTTT. Protein sequence: CASSRRGGNQPQHF. V usage is TRBV14 and J usage is TRBJ1-5; tentative D call: TRBD1 (6 bases). Germline lookup yields CDR1 SGHDN and CDR2 FVKESK. The CDR3 is 14 amino acids. Trimming removed 4 bases at V and 2 bases at J, with 9 bases between. The whole variable domain, remainder taken from reference TRBV14 and TRBJ1-5, is EAGVTQFPSHSVIEKGQTVTLRCDPISGHDNLYWYRRVMGKEIKFLLHFVKESKQDESGMPNNRFLAERTGGTYSTLKVQPAELEDSGVYFCASSRRGGNQPQHFGDGTRLSIL.